The rows below give T cell receptor beta chains drawn from one sample of a study of blood T cell repertoires in COVID-19. Sequencing used immunoSEQ multiplex PCR; TCRdb keeps in-frame clones, though not all of them. This sample has 250,000 or so clones, with 89% found just once. The material sequenced was peripheral blood. Receptor source: a woman aged 40-49 years who had recovered from COVID-19. CDR3s leave out the opening cysteine and the closing phenylalanine or tryptophan. D genes are given only for firm matches.

cdr3_aa,v_call,j_call,d_call
ASSQGEGYEQY,TRBV14,TRBJ2-7,TRBD2
ASSLRDRENEQF,TRBV19,TRBJ2-1,TRBD1
ASSPTSSEQF,TRBV7-8,TRBJ2-1,.
ASPPLYAGRGTDTQY,TRBV5-1,TRBJ2-3,.
ASSFELAGPKNTGELF,TRBV5-4,TRBJ2-2,TRBD2
AISEPGSRESYEQY,TRBV10-3,TRBJ2-7,.
SVAGLAGFYEQY,TRBV29-1,TRBJ2-7,TRBD2
ASSGTSGRAYNEQF,TRBV2,TRBJ2-1,TRBD2
ASRQTGTGVDTQY,TRBV7-9,TRBJ2-3,TRBD1
ASSLRTGNQPQH,TRBV3-1/TRBV3-2,TRBJ1-5,TRBD1
ASSPTSGTYEQY,TRBV28,TRBJ2-7,TRBD2
ASSVTAGVTDTQY,TRBV9,TRBJ2-3,TRBD2
ASSRTVLGPQH,TRBV6-5,TRBJ1-5,.
ASSYTNSDTDTQY,TRBV6-5,TRBJ2-3,.
AISDQNYGYT,TRBV10-3,TRBJ1-2,.
ASSITSGNLREQF,TRBV2,TRBJ2-1,TRBD2
ASSGGQGTTDTQY,TRBV9,TRBJ2-3,TRBD1